The rows below give T cell receptor beta chains drawn from one sample of a study of blood T cell repertoires in COVID-19. Generated by immunoSEQ multiplex PCR, the TCRdb table keeps only in-frame clones and is missing some. The table shows about 140,000 clones, with 81% occurring only once. Sequenced input: peripheral blood. These receptors came from a human donor in a cohort sampled during active COVID-19. Both conserved end residues are trimmed from each CDR3. Each record gives: V gene, J gene, clone size, CDR3 protein. The size entry is marked missing in some rows and otherwise reads once, few, many or a size class.

TRBV28	TRBJ1-3	.	ASSLLGQGRNTIY
TRBV4-3	TRBJ2-7	.	ASSQGAGPYYEQY
TRBV6-5	TRBJ2-3	.	ASRHTRYDTQY
TRBV4-1	TRBJ2-7	.	ASSQGRAGRAYEQY
TRBV20-1	TRBJ1-2	.	SATTGSGYT
TRBV23-1	TRBJ1-3	.	ANGQHGNTIY
TRBV6-5	TRBJ2-3	.	ASSYGGQYTDTQY
TRBV21-1	TRBJ1-5	.	ASSGVGEDSNQPQH
TRBV7-6	TRBJ2-7	.	ASSPTSGSAYEQY
TRBV5-4	TRBJ2-7	.	ASSLEASGAYEQY
TRBV19	TRBJ1-5	.	ASSISLQPQH
TRBV28	TRBJ1-2	.	ASSSGGTDGYT
TRBV7-8	TRBJ2-3	.	ASSVGQGASTDTQY
TRBV19	TRBJ2-7	.	ASSDRAYEQY
TRBV28	TRBJ1-2	once	ASSLSFGYT
TRBV10-1	TRBJ2-6	.	ASSVRQGAAGANVLT
TRBV5-4	TRBJ2-7	.	ASSSGQGYEQY
TRBV19	TRBJ2-6	.	ASSIQRLPGDVLT
TRBV28	TRBJ1-5	once	ASSLGLTGIYSNQPQH
TRBV28	TRBJ2-7	.	ASSLLAGVYEQY
TRBV5-6	TRBJ2-2	.	ASSTRLAGESGELF
TRBV9	TRBJ2-7	few	ASSVDTGAQAEQY
TRBV28	TRBJ2-7	.	ASSSRGLLDYEQY
TRBV28	TRBJ1-2	.	ASQRGQGARGYT
TRBV7-9	TRBJ2-1	.	ASSLATSGSANEQF
TRBV28	TRBJ2-3	.	ASSFRGPTDTQY
TRBV2	TRBJ2-7	.	ASSGARNYEQY
TRBV3-1/TRBV3-2	TRBJ2-2	few	ASSPRGTGELF
TRBV10-3	TRBJ2-1	.	AISDGLTTGGPYNEQF
TRBV4-1	TRBJ2-1	few	ASSQVGVDEQF
TRBV6-5	TRBJ2-7	.	ASSYSSRGTYEQY
TRBV20-1	TRBJ1-6	few	SASLGSGRSPLH
TRBV4-2	TRBJ1-2	.	ASSQEVGSYYGYT
TRBV7-2	TRBJ2-5	.	ASSLWWGSGSSREETQY
TRBV3-1/TRBV3-2	TRBJ2-7	.	ASSQRPGDTVYEQY
TRBV7-2	TRBJ2-1	.	ASSLASGPSYNEQF
TRBV12-5	TRBJ2-1	.	ASGNRGVGSYNEQF
TRBV5-1	TRBJ2-1	.	ASSLEALGGPEQF
TRBV2	TRBJ1-5	.	ASSRDRQNQPQH
TRBV6-5	TRBJ1-1	many	ASRNTGGRTEAF
TRBV18	TRBJ2-1	.	ASSGQGAAGGNNEQF
TRBV28	TRBJ1-1	.	AIKPRSPMNTEAF
TRBV18	TRBJ1-5	.	ASSLLGGDGNQPQH
TRBV4-2	TRBJ2-5	.	ASSQDALAGVNQETQY
TRBV9	TRBJ1-3	.	ASSVGDRGFGNTIY
TRBV28	TRBJ2-7	.	ASRPLGTGLYEQY
TRBV28	TRBJ2-7	.	ASIGQARDYEQY